This T cell receptor (beta chain) originates from a study of T cells in Graves' hyperthyroidism and ophthalmopathy. Whole-study findings and limits: By a 13 V-J model, ophthalmopathy was set apart from stable hyperthyroidism.

The CDR3 is 16 amino acids. Germline-derived CDR1 and CDR2 are MNHNS and SASEGT. V was pared by 10 bases and J by 2 bases, with 15 bases of the junction left unmatched. What was amplified from RNA transcripts were TCR beta CDR3 regions. The TCR CDR3 was amplified in a first-round RT-PCR using the HTBI primer set. TCRdb ran MiXCR on the multiplex PCR reads and lists one entry per CDR3 protein. The sample consists of about 360,000 distinct CDR3 sequences, 15% to 20% of them appearing once. This clonotype was found many times. Its cognate antigen is unknown. The sequence was obtained from a woman younger than 30 with Graves' hyperthyroidism. The specimen was blood. The chain combines TRBV6-1 with TRBJ2-5, with 8 bases identical to TRBD2. The CDR3 region is CATRRALAGGQETQYF. The CDR3 DNA reads as TGTGCCACCAGACGAGCGCTAGCGGGTGGACAAGAGACCCAGTACTTC.